This TCR beta chain came from a study of shared clonotypes between healthy human individuals. Germline V gene lookup returns CDR1 ENHRY and CDR2 SYGVKD. The CDR3 runs to 15 residues. The V and J ends lost 6 bases and 0 bases, in that order; junction bases with no gene match: 6. The data were produced by immunoSEQ multiplex PCR, yet TCRdb's version contains in-frame clones alone and is incomplete. The sample shows 2,500,000 or so clones, 80% to 95% of them seen only once. Findings and caveats of the study: Sampling was confined to blood; repertoires within tissues likely differ.

In regard to this clone: Its antigen is as yet unknown.

The chain recombines TRBV10-3 with TRBJ2-7; TRBD1 aligns across 9 bases. The receptor's source is a man between 18 and 29 years old in good health. Some clones in this sample may be carry-over from other donors' samples. The sample comprised naive CD4+ T cells from PBMCs. Sample subset: CD45RA+ positively selected. The CDR3 coding sequence is TGTGCCATCAGGGGGGACAGGGCGTACTCCTACGAGCAGTACTTC. This gives the protein CAIRGDRAYSYEQYF.